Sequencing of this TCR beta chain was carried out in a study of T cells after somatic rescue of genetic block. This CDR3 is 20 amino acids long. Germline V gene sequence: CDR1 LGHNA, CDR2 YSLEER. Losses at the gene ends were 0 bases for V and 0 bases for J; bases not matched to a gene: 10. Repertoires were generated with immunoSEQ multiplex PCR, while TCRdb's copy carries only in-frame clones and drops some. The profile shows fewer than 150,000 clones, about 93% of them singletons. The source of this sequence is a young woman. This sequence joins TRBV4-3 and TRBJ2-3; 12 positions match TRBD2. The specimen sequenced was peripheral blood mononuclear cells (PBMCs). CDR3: CASSQERLGLAGSSTDTQYF. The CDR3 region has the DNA TGCGCCAGCAGCCAAGAAAGATTAGGACTAGCGGGGTCGAGCACAGATACGCAGTATTTT.